This TCR beta chain emerged from a study of cytotoxic CD8 clonotypes in ibrutinib-treated CLL. Study in general: In all, roughly 11 patients were relapsed/refractory, some 15 were treatment-naive and 17 to 18 were IGHV unmutated. Overall study results and limits: Among the clonotypes, public ones were uncommon and contracted or held stable on treatment.

This clone was seen only a few times. Its matching antigen is unknown. TCRdb's table, derived via immunoSEQ multiplex PCR, lists solely in-frame clones and lacks some. The data hold approximately 330,000 clones, with around four fifths observed a single time. CDR1 is MNHEY and CDR2 is SVGAGI in the germline V gene. This CDR3 has 11 amino acids. The V and J genes are TRBV6-5 and TRBJ1-2; TRBD1 might be the D (5 bases). This clonotype originated in a human donor with chronic lymphocytic leukemia. The sequencing here drew on PBMCs, taken before ibrutinib treatment. The DNA for the CDR3 is TGTGCTTCAGTGGGGGGAGATGGCTACACCTTC. Translating gives CASVGGDGYTF.